The rows below give T cell receptor beta chains drawn from one sample of a study of identical twins. TCRdb processed the 5' RACE reads anew with MiXCR; each CDR3 protein has one entry. The table shows around 340,000 distinct CDR3 sequences, with approximately 9.1% occurring only once. Input material: naive T cells sorted from blood. These receptor sequences come from a woman aged 45-60 years in good health. Both conserved end residues are part of each CDR3. The D gene is left open where the match is weak. A clone size is listed for some rows: how often the clone was seen (once, few, many), or a class if it is expanded.

j_call,d_call,clone_size,v_call,cdr3_nt,cdr3_aa
TRBJ2-3,NA,NA,TRBV6-1,TGTGCCAGCAGTGATCGACTCCCCACAGATACGCAGTATTTT,CASSDRLPTDTQYF
TRBJ2-5,NA,many,TRBV7-2,TGTGCCAGCAGCTTGTCCGTGGAGACCCAGTACTTC,CASSLSVETQYF
TRBJ1-2,NA,NA,TRBV12-3/TRBV12-4,NA,CASSFGAGGGYTF
TRBJ1-1,NA,few,TRBV7-9,TGTGCCAGCAGCTGGGGCATTGAGGGGGAAGCTTTCTTT,CASSWGIEGEAFF
TRBJ1-2,NA,NA,TRBV2,TGTGCCAGCAGGGTAACAGGAATCCGCTATGGCTACACCTTC,CASRVTGIRYGYTF
TRBJ2-1,TRBD1,many,TRBV29-1,TGCAGCGTTGAACAGGACAGGGGACTCGATGAGCAGTTCTTC,CSVEQDRGLDEQFF
TRBJ2-3,NA,few,TRBV20-1,TGCAGTGCTAGAGTGGCTAGGGCGCGCCGCACAGATACGCAGTATTTT,CSARVARARRTDTQYF
TRBJ2-2,NA,many,TRBV27,TGTGCCAGCAGTTCCCCGGGCGGGGAGCTGTTTTTT,CASSSPGGELFF
TRBJ1-1,NA,NA,TRBV3-1,TGTGCCAGCAGCCACGGGACGGTGAACACTGAAGCTTTCTTT,CASSHGTVNTEAFF
TRBJ2-1,TRBD2,few,TRBV20-1,TGCAGTGCTAGCGGGACTAGCGATAACAATGAGCAGTTCTTC,CSASGTSDNNEQFF
TRBJ2-3,NA,NA,TRBV20-1,TGCAGTGCTAGAGATCTAAGGGGTGGCACAGATACGCAGTATTTT,CSARDLRGGTDTQYF
TRBJ1-1,NA,many,TRBV10-3,TGTGCCATCACCGGGGGGTTAAAGGATGAAGCTTTCTTT,CAITGGLKDEAFF
TRBJ1-2,TRBD1,NA,TRBV19,TGTGCCACCGAAGGGCGACTGGGACAGGGAGGGTATGGCTACACCTTC,CATEGRLGQGGYGYTF
TRBJ2-1,NA,many,TRBV5-1,TGCGCCAGCAGCTCAGGACACAACAATGAGCAGTTCTTC,CASSSGHNNEQFF
TRBJ2-2,TRBD2,NA,TRBV20-1,TGCAGTGCTAGAGATCCGGGACTAGAGAACACCGGGGAGCTGTTTTTT,CSARDPGLENTGELFF
TRBJ1-4,TRBD1,NA,TRBV7-9,TGTGCCAGCAGCCCCCGTACAGGGGTGATTGAAAAACTGTTTTTT,CASSPRTGVIEKLFF
TRBJ2-7,NA,NA,TRBV20-1,TGCAGTGCTAGCCCGTATTCCTACGAGCAGTACTTC,CSASPYSYEQYF
TRBJ2-5,NA,NA,TRBV18,TGTGCCAGCTCACCATTGGAAGTCCAAGAGACCCAGTACTTC,CASSPLEVQETQYF
TRBJ2-2,NA,few,TRBV10-3,TGTGCCGGACGGACTACGAACACCGGGGAGCTGTTTTTT,CAGRTTNTGELFF
TRBJ2-5,TRBD1,NA,TRBV7-9,TGTGCCAGCAGCTTAGCCGCCCGACAGGGCTACCAAGAGACCCAGTACTTC,CASSLAARQGYQETQYF
TRBJ2-6,NA,NA,TRBV29-1,TGCAGCGTTGTGGTTCACGGAGGCCCCTCTGGGGCCAACGTCCTGACTTTC,CSVVVHGGPSGANVLTF
TRBJ1-5,NA,NA,TRBV6-6,TGTGCCAGCTGGCTCCAACTCGGGCAGCCCCAGCATTTT,CASWLQLGQPQHF
TRBJ2-3,NA,NA,TRBV7-8,TGTGCCAGCAGGACCCTGGGGGGGCTTACAGATACGCAGTATTTT,CASRTLGGLTDTQYF
TRBJ2-5,NA,few,TRBV3-1,TGTGCCAGCAGCCCTACCCCAGGACTGACCCAAGAGACCCAGTACTTC,CASSPTPGLTQETQYF
TRBJ2-3,NA,NA,TRBV2,TGTGCCAGCAGTGAAGGGGCTAGCGGCACAGATACGCAGTATTTT,CASSEGASGTDTQYF
TRBJ2-3,NA,NA,TRBV5-5,TGTGCCAGCAATCGAGACACAGATACGCAGTATTTT,CASNRDTDTQYF
TRBJ2-3,NA,few,TRBV7-8,TGTGCCAGCAGCTTAGCGGGTCCATTTAACACAGATACGCAGTATTTT,CASSLAGPFNTDTQYF
TRBJ2-1,NA,NA,TRBV15,TGTGCCACCAGCAGAGATAAAAACACGTTAAATGAGCAGTTCTTC,CATSRDKNTLNEQFF
TRBJ2-3,NA,few,TRBV27,TGTGCCAGCAGGCCGGGACTTCTGGATACGCAGTATTTT,CASRPGLLDTQYF
TRBJ1-2,NA,few,TRBV5-6,TGTGCCAGCACCGTGGAGCAGGAGAACTATGGCTACACCTTC,CASTVEQENYGYTF
TRBJ2-3,TRBD1,NA,TRBV12-3/TRBV12-4,TGTGCCAGCAGTTTGGACAGGGCCGCAGATACGCAGTATTTT,CASSLDRAADTQYF
TRBJ1-2,TRBD1,NA,TRBV6-5,TGTGCCAGCACCAAAACAGGGGCAGGCTACACCTTC,CASTKTGAGYTF
TRBJ2-2,TRBD2,NA,TRBV7-6,TGTGCCAGCAGCTTGGGACTAGCGGGAGCAGGGAACACCGGGGAGCTGTTTTTT,CASSLGLAGAGNTGELFF
TRBJ2-7,NA,many,TRBV4-1,TGCGCCAGCAGCCAAGACTATTCGGAGCAGTACTTC,CASSQDYSEQYF
TRBJ2-3,NA,NA,TRBV25-1,TGTGCCAGTCAGCGGATAGATACGCAGTATTTT,CASQRIDTQYF
TRBJ2-6,NA,NA,TRBV7-2,TGTGCCAGCAGTCCAGTAAGCTCTGGGGCCAACGTCCTGACTTTC,CASSPVSSGANVLTF
TRBJ2-1,TRBD1,NA,TRBV12-3/TRBV12-4,TGTGCCAGCAGTTCAACAACAGGGGGTCGCTCGTTCTTC,CASSSTTGGRSFF
TRBJ1-6,NA,NA,TRBV5-1,TGCGCCAGCAGCTTGGAGACTGGGAATTCACCCCTCCACTTT,CASSLETGNSPLHF
TRBJ2-7,NA,few,TRBV29-1,TGCAGCGTTGTGGGGCAGAACGAGCAGTACTTC,CSVVGQNEQYF
TRBJ2-3,TRBD2,NA,TRBV24-1,TGTGCCACCAGTGATCCGAGCGGGAACTCAGATACGCAGTATTTT,CATSDPSGNSDTQYF
TRBJ2-3,TRBD2,NA,TRBV7-9,TGTGCCAGCAGCTTACGCCGACTAGCGGGAGGCTACACAGATACGCAGTATTTT,CASSLRRLAGGYTDTQYF
TRBJ2-1,NA,NA,TRBV6-5,TGTGCCAGCAGCCGCTTAGGGGGGGCCTCCTACAATGAGCAGTTCTTC,CASSRLGGASYNEQFF
TRBJ2-1,NA,few,TRBV7-8,TGTGCCAGCAGCGGGGGGAAAGCCTTTAACCTACCCTACTACAATGAGCAGTTCTTC,CASSGGKAFNLPYYNEQFF
TRBJ1-1,NA,NA,TRBV5-1,TGCGCCAGCAGCATGGGCATGAACACTGAAGCTTTCTTT,CASSMGMNTEAFF
TRBJ2-1,NA,few,TRBV6-6,TGTGCCAGCAGTTACTCCCCGGGGCCTGAGCAGTTCTTC,CASSYSPGPEQFF
TRBJ1-4,TRBD1,NA,TRBV19,TGTGCCAGCAGGAGGGCAGGGGGCTTTGCAACTAATGAAAAACTGTTTTTT,CASRRAGGFATNEKLFF
TRBJ2-5,NA,NA,TRBV20-1,TGCAGTGCTAGAGATACCGGGGCCCAAGAGACCCAGTACTTC,CSARDTGAQETQYF
TRBJ2-7,TRBD1,few,TRBV7-9,TGTGCCAGCAGCTCCGGGACAGGATTTTCCTACGAGCAGTACTTC,CASSSGTGFSYEQYF
TRBJ1-2,NA,few,TRBV10-1,TGCGCCAGCAGTGTGAACAGGTTCGAAGGCTACACCTTC,CASSVNRFEGYTF
TRBJ1-3,TRBD1,many,TRBV10-2,TGCGCCAGCAGCGGGACAGGGCGTGGAAACACCATATATTTT,CASSGTGRGNTIYF